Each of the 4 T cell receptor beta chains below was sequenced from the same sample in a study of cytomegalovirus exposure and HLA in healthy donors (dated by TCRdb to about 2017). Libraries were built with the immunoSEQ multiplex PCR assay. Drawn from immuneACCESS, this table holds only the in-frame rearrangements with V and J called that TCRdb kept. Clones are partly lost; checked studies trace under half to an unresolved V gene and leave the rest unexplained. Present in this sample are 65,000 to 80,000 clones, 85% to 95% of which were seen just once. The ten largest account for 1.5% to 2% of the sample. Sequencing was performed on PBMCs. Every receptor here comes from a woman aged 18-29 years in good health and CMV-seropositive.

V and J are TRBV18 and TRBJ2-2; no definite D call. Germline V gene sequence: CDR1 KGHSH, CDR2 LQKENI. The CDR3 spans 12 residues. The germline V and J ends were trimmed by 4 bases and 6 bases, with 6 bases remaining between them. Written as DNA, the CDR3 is TGTGCCAGCTCACGTGAGGCCGGGGAGCTGTTTTTT. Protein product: CASSREAGELFF.

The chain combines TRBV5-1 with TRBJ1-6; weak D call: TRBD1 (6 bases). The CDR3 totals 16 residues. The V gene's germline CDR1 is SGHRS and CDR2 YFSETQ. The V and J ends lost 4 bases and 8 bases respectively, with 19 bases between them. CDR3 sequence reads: CASSINPGTTDSPLHF. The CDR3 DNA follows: TGCGCCAGCAGCATTAATCCCGGGACAACAGATTCACCCCTCCACTTT.

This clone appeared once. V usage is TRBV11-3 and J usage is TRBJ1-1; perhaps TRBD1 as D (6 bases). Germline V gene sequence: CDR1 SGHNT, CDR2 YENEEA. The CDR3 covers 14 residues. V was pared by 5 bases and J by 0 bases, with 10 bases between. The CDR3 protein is CASSHRDLNTEAFF. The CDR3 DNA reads TGTGCCAGCAGCCACAGGGATTTGAACACTGAAGCTTTCTTT. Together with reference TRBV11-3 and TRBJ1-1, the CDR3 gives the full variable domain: EAGVVQSPRYKIIEKKQPVAFWCNPISGHNTLYWYLQNLGQGPELLIRYENEEAVDDSQLPKDRFSAERLKGVDSTLKIQPAELGDSAVYLCASSHRDLNTEAFFGQGTRLTVV.

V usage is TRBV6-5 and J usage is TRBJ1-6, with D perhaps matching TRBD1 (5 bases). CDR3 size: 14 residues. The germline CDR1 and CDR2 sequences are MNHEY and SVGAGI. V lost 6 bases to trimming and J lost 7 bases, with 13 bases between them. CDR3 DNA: TGTGCCAGCAGCTCCCGGGGGGAAAATTCACCCCTCCACTTT. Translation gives CASSSRGENSPLHF.